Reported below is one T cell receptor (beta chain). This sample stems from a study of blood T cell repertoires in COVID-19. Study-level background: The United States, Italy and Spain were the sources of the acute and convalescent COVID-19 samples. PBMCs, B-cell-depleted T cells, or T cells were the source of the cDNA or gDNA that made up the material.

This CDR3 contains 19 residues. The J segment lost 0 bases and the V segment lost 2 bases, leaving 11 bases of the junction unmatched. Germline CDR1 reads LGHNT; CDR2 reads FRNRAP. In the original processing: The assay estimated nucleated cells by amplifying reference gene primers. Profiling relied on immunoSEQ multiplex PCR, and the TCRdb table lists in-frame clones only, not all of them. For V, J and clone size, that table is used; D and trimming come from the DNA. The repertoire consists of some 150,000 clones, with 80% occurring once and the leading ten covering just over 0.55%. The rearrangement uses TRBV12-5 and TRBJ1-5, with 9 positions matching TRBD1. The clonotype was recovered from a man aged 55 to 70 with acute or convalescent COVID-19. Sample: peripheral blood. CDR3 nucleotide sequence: TGTGCTAGTGGTTTGTCAACGGGACAGGGAGCTTATAGCAATCAGCCCCAGCATTTT. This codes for CASGLSTGQGAYSNQPQHF.